The 27 T cell receptor beta chains below were found in one sample sequenced in a study of blood T cell repertoires in COVID-19 (dated by TCRdb to 2020 to 2021). Library preparation used the immunoSEQ multiplex PCR assay. The table comes from immuneACCESS by way of TCRdb, which keeps in-frame sequences with V and J called. Part of the clones is missing from these tables; in studies checked, under half for an unresolved V gene and the rest for unknown reasons. For this sample the table gives roughly 350,000 clones, of which more than 75% were detected only once. The leading ten clones occupy 4% of the sample. What was sequenced was peripheral blood. These receptors were obtained from a woman in her 50s with active or convalescent COVID-19.

The chain uses TRBV5-3 and TRBJ2-1, with 12 bases that match TRBD2. TRBV5-3 is assigned to the ORF class and has an uncertain function. This CDR3 contains 18 residues. V dropped 1 base and J dropped 6; count of bases not matched to a gene: 11. The CDR3 is CARSLLPGLAGDINEQFF. CDR3 DNA sequence: TGTGCCAGAAGCTTGCTACCGGGACTAGCGGGCGATATCAATGAGCAGTTCTTC.

The genes are TRBV5-1 and TRBJ1-4; no reliable D call. Per the germline V gene, CDR1 is SGHRS and CDR2 is YFSETQ. CDR3 size: 15 residues. Trimming removed 4 bases from V and 3 bases from J, with 13 bases in between. The CDR3 nucleotides read TGCGCCAGCAGCCTCTCCGGGGTCCCTAATGAAAAACTGTTTTTT. Its translation is CASSLSGVPNEKLFF.

This chain connects TRBV7-9 to TRBJ2-1; 14 nucleotides agree with TRBD2. The V gene's germline CDR1 is SEHNR and CDR2 FQNEAQ (reference sequence). The CDR3 runs to 17 residues. V dropped 5 bases and J dropped 7; count of bases not matched to a gene: 10. CDR3 sequence (DNA): TGTGCCAGCAGCCCCTCGGGGGGGACTAGCGGGAGTAATGAGCAGTTCTTC. As protein: CASSPSGGTSGSNEQFF.

The chain is built from TRBV18 and TRBJ1-5; D remains unclear. The V gene lost 3 bases and the J gene lost 1 base, with 13 bases spanning the gap. CDR1 is KGHSH and CDR2 is LQKENI in the germline V gene. This CDR3 has 16 residues. CDR3 nucleotides: TGTGCCAGCTCACCCGGTCGGGTTACGAGCAATCAGCCCCAGCATTTT. Translation: CASSPGRVTSNQPQHF.

In this sample, this clone turned up once. This chain connects TRBV7-2 to TRBJ1-1, with 7 bases matching TRBD1. The CDR3 sequence is 15 residues long. Germline CDR1 and CDR2: SGHTA and FQGNSA. After removal of 4 bases from V and 0 bases from J, the junction contained 5 bases not matched to a gene. CDR3 sequence: CASSYRQGMNTEAFF. The CDR3 region has the DNA TGTGCCAGCAGCTACCGACAGGGAATGAACACTGAAGCTTTCTTT.

Note on this clone: The sample carries other DNA sequences with the same CDR3. The V and J genes are TRBV6-5 and TRBJ1-2; unclear D gene. V dropped 0 bases and J dropped 5 bases, with 13 bases sitting between them. Germline values: CDR1 MNHEY, CDR2 SVGAGI. This CDR3 comprises 15 residues. DNA of the CDR3: TGTGCCAGCAGTTACTCGAGTAGAGGTCCTTATGGCTACACCTTC. Its translation is CASSYSSRGPYGYTF.

With respect to this clone: This sample includes further DNA sequences coding for the same CDR3. This chain uses TRBV28 with TRBJ2-7; 10 bases fit TRBD1. The CDR3 runs 12 residues. Per the germline V gene, CDR1 is MDHEN and CDR2 is SYDVKM. Germline trimming cut 8 bases from V and 3 bases from J; bases unmatched to any gene: 1. This chain's CDR3 is CASRDRGYEQYF. In DNA form, the CDR3 reads TGTGCCAGCCGGGACAGGGGCTACGAGCAGTACTTC.

This sequence joins TRBV27 and TRBJ2-7; 13 nucleotides align to TRBD2. After removal of 4 bases from V and 3 bases from J, the junction contained 3 bases not matched to a gene. Looked up from germline, CDR1 is MNHEY and CDR2 is SMNVEV (reference sequence). The CDR3 has 15 residues. As DNA, the CDR3 is TGTGCCAGCAGTTCTAGACTAGCGGGGGGCTACGAGCAGTACTTC. It codes for CASSSRLAGGYEQYF.

This chain uses TRBV4-3 with TRBJ2-7; possibly TRBD1 for D (7 bases). V dropped 1 base and J dropped 6 bases, with 16 bases sitting between them. The CDR3 has 15 residues. Germline-derived CDR1 and CDR2 are LGHNA and YSLEER. CDR3 region: CASSQADRDFSEQYF. The CDR3 nucleotides read TGCGCCAGCAGCCAAGCCGACAGGGACTTTAGCGAGCAGTACTTC.

The gene calls are TRBV24-1 and TRBJ2-2; the match to TRBD2 covers 14 bases. Trimming took 1 base from V and 6 from J; bases not matched to a gene: 9. The CDR3 has 19 residues. Germline V CDR1 and CDR2: KGHDR, SFDVKD. The CDR3 region has the DNA TGTGCCACCAGTGATTTTTTACCGGGACTAGCGGGAGTTCCCGGGGAGCTGTTTTTT. Translated, it gives CATSDFLPGLAGVPGELFF.

The rearrangement links TRBV27 to TRBJ2-2, with 9 bases fitting TRBD1. Germline CDR1 reads MNHEY; CDR2 reads SMNVEV (reference sequence). Trimming took 2 bases from V and 9 from J; bases not matched to a gene: 10. This CDR3 spans 16 amino acids. CDR3 coding DNA: TGTGCCAGCAGTTTAACCGGGACAGGGAGCCGGCGGGAGCTGTTTTTT. Translated, it gives CASSLTGTGSRRELFF.

The genes are TRBV6-5 and TRBJ1-6; 10 bases are a match to TRBD1. Germline CDR1 is MNHEY and CDR2 is SVGAGI. With 6 bases clipped from V and 10 bases from J, the junction kept 9 bases outside the gene matches. This CDR3 region has 15 residues. The CDR3 DNA is TGTGCCAGCAGATCATCAGGGACAGGGGAATCACCCCTCCACTTT. Residues: CASRSSGTGESPLHF.

The chain combines TRBV24-1 with TRBJ1-5; 8 bases fit TRBD1. The CDR3 totals 15 residues. Germline lookup yields CDR1 KGHDR and CDR2 SFDVKD. V was clipped by 2 bases and J by 7 bases; unmatched bases: 6. DNA of the CDR3: TGTGCCACCAGTGATTATGGACAGGGTAGGCAGCCCCAGCATTTT. This sequence encodes CATSDYGQGRQPQHF.

About this clone itself: Other DNA sequences in the same sample also yield this CDR3. DNA for the CDR3: TGTGCCAGCAGTCCGGGACTAAGCACAGATACGCAGTATTTT. Translated: CASSPGLSTDTQYF. The rearrangement links TRBV7-2 to TRBJ2-3; 7 nucleotides match TRBD2. The CDR3 covers 14 residues. With 6 bases clipped from V and 0 bases from J, the junction kept 3 bases outside the gene matches. Germline V lookup: CDR1 SGHTA, CDR2 FQGNSA.

Here the CDR3 reads CASSLVGKRQGRTDTQYF. CDR3 sequence (DNA): TGTGCCAGCAGCTTAGTAGGAAAGCGGCAGGGGAGAACAGATACGCAGTATTTT. The rearrangement uses TRBV7-2 and TRBJ2-3; TRBD1 might be the D (6 bases). The germline CDR1 and CDR2 sequences are SGHTA and FQGNSA. CDR3 size: 18 residues. V was clipped by 1 base and J by 3 bases, with 20 bases between them.

This chain connects TRBV27 to TRBJ2-2; D is undetermined. The CDR3 loop spans 12 amino acids. Trimming took off 5 bases at V and 7 bases at J, with 8 bases between the two ends. Germline CDR1 MNHEY, CDR2 SMNVEV (reference sequence). For the CDR3, the DNA is TGTGCCAGCAGTACATCGCACGGGGAGCTGTTTTTT. Its protein is CASSTSHGELFF.

The V call is TRBV7-9, the J call TRBJ2-1; TRBD2 aligns across 10 bases. This CDR3 is 16 amino acids long. CDR1 and CDR2 from the germline V gene are SEHNR and FQNEAQ (reference sequence). V shed 4 bases, J shed 1 base, and the junction held 4 bases outside the gene matches. The CDR3 DNA follows: TGTGCCAGCAGCTCTGGACTAGCGGTATCCTACAATGAGCAGTTCTTC. This gives the protein CASSSGLAVSYNEQFF.

This clone was counted a few times. This chain links TRBV28 with TRBJ1-1; 7 bases align to TRBD1. V lost 5 bases, J lost 10 bases, and 13 bases stayed unmatched. From germline, CDR1 is MDHEN and CDR2 SYDVKM. There are 14 residues in the CDR3. CDR3 in amino acids: CASSPHLETGLAFF. Here the CDR3 DNA reads TGTGCCAGCAGTCCCCACCTCGAGACAGGGTTAGCTTTCTTT.

The V call is TRBV9, the J call TRBJ2-1; 8 positions agree with TRBD2. The CDR3 is 16 residues long. V trimming: 1 base; J trimming: 8 bases; junction bases outside the gene matches: 11. In germline, CDR1 is SGDLS, CDR2 YYNGEE. DNA for the CDR3: TGTGCCAGCAGCGTAATCGGCGGGAGGACCAGAGATGAGCAGTTCTTC. Amino acid sequence: CASSVIGGRTRDEQFF.

A single count supports this clone. CDR3 sequence reads: CASTMGGGTNYGYTF. Here the CDR3 DNA reads TGTGCCAGTACCATGGGTGGAGGTACTAACTATGGCTACACCTTC. The chain joins TRBV19 to TRBJ1-2; D is uncertain. The V gene's germline CDR1 is LNHDA and CDR2 SQIVND (reference sequence). V was clipped by 7 bases and J by 0 bases, with 15 bases between them. This CDR3 is 15 amino acids long.

The chain uses TRBV7-9 and TRBJ1-1; D is unclear. The V end lost 2 bases, the J end lost 0 bases, and 10 bases lay between the germline ends. Germline V gene data show CDR1 as SEHNR and CDR2 as FQNEAQ (reference sequence). This CDR3 comprises 15 residues. CDR3 nucleotide sequence: TGTGCCAGCAGCTTATCTGACACCCTGAACACTGAAGCTTTCTTT. Translating it yields CASSLSDTLNTEAFF.

This chain connects TRBV6-4 to TRBJ1-1, with TRBD1 matching over 11 bases. Germline V gene sequence: CDR1 MRHNA, CDR2 SNTAGT. CDR3 length: 15 amino acids. J lost 8 bases, V lost 1 base, and 6 bases had no gene match. CDR3 protein: CASSDLGQGVPEAFF. The CDR3 DNA reads TGTGCCAGCAGTGACTTGGGACAGGGGGTTCCCGAAGCTTTCTTT.

The chain joins TRBV12-5 to TRBJ1-3; 8 nucleotides match TRBD1. CDR1 and CDR2 (germline): LGHNT, FRNRAP. J was trimmed by 3 bases and V by 0 bases; bases with no gene match: 4. The CDR3 has 16 amino acids. The CDR3 nucleotides read TGTGCTAGTGGTTTGGTATCGACAGGGGTTGGAAACACCATATATTTT. The encoded protein is CASGLVSTGVGNTIYF.

The gene calls are TRBV4-2 and TRBJ2-2; 8 bases match TRBD2. The J segment lost 2 bases and the V segment lost 4 bases, leaving 9 bases of the junction unmatched. Germline V gives CDR1 LGHNA, CDR2 YNFKEQ. This CDR3 spans 17 amino acids. As DNA, the CDR3 is TGTGCCAGCAGCCGGACCCTAGCGGGTGTTAACACCGGGGAGCTGTTTTTT. It encodes CASSRTLAGVNTGELFF.

The chain links TRBV6-1 to TRBJ1-2, with D perhaps matching TRBD1 (6 bases). The V gene's germline CDR1 is MNHNS and CDR2 SASEGT. This CDR3 has 15 amino acids. V lost 2 bases to trimming and J lost 2 bases, with 12 bases between them. CDR3 region: CASSEQAGVNYGYTF. CDR3 DNA: TGTGCCAGCAGTGAACAAGCAGGGGTAAACTATGGCTACACCTTC.

V gene TRBV30 combines with J gene TRBJ1-1, with 9 bases lining up with TRBD1. The CDR3 has 16 residues. Germline CDR1 is GTSNPN and CDR2 is SVGIG (reference sequence). V dropped 3 bases and J dropped 2; count of bases not matched to a gene: 10. The CDR3 DNA reads as TGTGCCTGGAGAGGACAGGGGCGGGCTTTCAACACTGAAGCTTTCTTT. Its protein is CAWRGQGRAFNTEAFF.

The chain links TRBV7-3 to TRBJ2-7; the D gene is possibly TRBD1 (5 bases). This CDR3 spans 15 amino acids. V was cut by 4 bases and J by 4 bases, with 17 bases left in between. CDR1 and CDR2 (germline): SGHTA, FQGTGA. The CDR3 coding sequence is TGTGCCAGCAGCTCCGCCTTTGGGGCGGAATACGAGCAGTACTTC. This gives the protein CASSSAFGAEYEQYF.